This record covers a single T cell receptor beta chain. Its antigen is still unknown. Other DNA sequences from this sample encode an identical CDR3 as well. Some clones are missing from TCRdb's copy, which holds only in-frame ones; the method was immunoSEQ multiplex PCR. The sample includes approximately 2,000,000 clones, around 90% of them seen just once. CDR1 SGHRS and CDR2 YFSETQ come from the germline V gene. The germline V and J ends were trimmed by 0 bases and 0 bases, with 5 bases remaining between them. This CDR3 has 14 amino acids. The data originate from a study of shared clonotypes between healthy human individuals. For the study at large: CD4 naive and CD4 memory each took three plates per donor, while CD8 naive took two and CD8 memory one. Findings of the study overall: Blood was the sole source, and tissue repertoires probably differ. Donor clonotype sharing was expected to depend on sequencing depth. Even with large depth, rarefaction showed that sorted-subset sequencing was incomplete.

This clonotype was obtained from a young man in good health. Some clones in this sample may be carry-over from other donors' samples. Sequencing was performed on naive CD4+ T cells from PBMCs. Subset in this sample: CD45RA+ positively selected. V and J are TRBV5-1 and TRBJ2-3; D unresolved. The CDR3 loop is CASSLVPSTDTQYF. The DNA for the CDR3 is TGCGCCAGCAGCTTGGTGCCTAGCACAGATACGCAGTATTTT. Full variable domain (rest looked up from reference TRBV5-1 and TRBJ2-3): KAGVTQTPRYLIKTRGQQVTLSCSPISGHRSVSWYQQTPGQGLQFLFEYFSETQRNKGNFPGRFSGRQFSNSRSEMNVSTLELGDSALYLCASSLVPSTDTQYFGPGTRLTVL.